This TCR beta chain was captured by sequencing in a study of shared clonotypes between healthy human individuals. The method was immunoSEQ multiplex PCR; TCRdb's version includes in-frame clones alone and lacks a portion of them. The table shows 2 million to 2.5 million clones, with 90% to 97% occurring only once. This sequence was found in a man younger than 35 in good health. Sequences were obtained from naive CD4+ T cells sorted from blood. As for subset: CD45RA+ positively selected.

CDR3 nucleotides: TGTGCCTGGAGTGCTCCCCTTTACAGGGTGAAGGATCAGCCCCAGCATTTT. Translation: CAWSAPLYRVKDQPQHF. This rearrangement joins TRBV30 to TRBJ1-5, with a tentative D call TRBD1 (6 bases). The CDR3 covers 17 residues. V was cut by 1 base and J by 5 bases, with 21 bases left in between. The germline CDR1 and CDR2 sequences are GTSNPN and SVGIG (reference sequence).